These 10 T cell receptor beta chains were sequenced from one sample in a study of prognosis after radiotherapy for stage I lung cancer. Amplification of TCR beta CDR3 from genomic DNA used two-round multiplex PCR. Individual primers that were specific to each TRBV and TRBJ gene served in first-round PCR. TCRdb re-called the multiplex PCR reads with MiXCR, one entry per CDR3 protein. The table shows over 11,000 distinct CDR3 sequences, with 55% to 70% occurring only once. The sample consisted of PBMCs, taken before or after stereotactic body radiation therapy (not recorded which). The receptors stem from a donor aged 50 or older with non-small cell lung cancer.

The J gene is TRBJ2-7, the V gene TRBV20-1; D gene ambiguous. Germline V gives CDR1 DFQATT, CDR2 SNEGSKA (reference sequence). This CDR3 has 12 amino acids. V was cut by 1 base and J by 3 bases, with 7 bases left in between. CDR3 sequence: CSARGSGYEQYF. Here the CDR3 DNA reads TGCAGTGCTAGAGGCTCGGGCTACGAGCAGTACTTC.

The rearrangement uses TRBV7-6 and TRBJ2-7; tentatively, D is TRBD1 (5 bases). Trimming left V 7 bases short and J 2 bases short, with 15 bases between. The CDR3 is made up of 14 amino acids. The germline V gene encodes CDR1 SGHVS and CDR2 FNYEAQ. The CDR3 loop is CASILAVTAYEQYF. The CDR3 bases are TGTGCCAGCATCTTGGCCGTGACAGCCTACGAGCAGTACTTC.

This clonotype has only one observation. The rearrangement uses TRBV6-1 and TRBJ2-7, with a weak D call TRBD2 (5 bases). CDR3 length equals 14 residues. Trimming took 7 bases from V and 2 from J, leaving 15 bases between them. The V gene's germline CDR1 is MNHNS and CDR2 SASEGT. The CDR3 loop reads CASITLSGTYEQYF. The CDR3 DNA reads as TGTGCCAGCATTACATTGAGCGGAACCTACGAGCAGTACTTC.

With respect to this clonotype: This sequence is one base from a far larger clone and is likely a read error. The chain recombines TRBV6-4 with TRBJ1-2; possibly TRBD1 for D (6 bases). This CDR3 spans 12 amino acids. CDR1 and CDR2 (germline): MRHNA, SNTAGT. Trimming took off 9 bases at V and 8 bases at J, with 16 bases between the two ends. The CDR3 nucleotides are TGTGCCAGAAGGGGGACAACCTCGGGCTACACCTTC. As protein: CARRGTTSGYTF.

This chain connects TRBV6-9 to TRBJ2-3; D is uncertain. From germline, CDR1 is MNHGY and CDR2 SVAAGI. CDR3 length equals 13 residues. The V end was cut by 2 bases, the J end by 1 base, with 4 bases between. The CDR3 loop reads CASSYDRTDTQYF. The CDR3 DNA is TGTGCCAGCAGTTATGATCGCACAGATACGCAGTATTTT.

The count of this clonotype is one. V and J are TRBV20-1 and TRBJ2-1; TRBD2 agrees at 8 bases. V shed 8 bases, J shed 9 bases, and the junction held 15 bases outside the gene matches. The CDR3 runs 14 residues. The germline CDR1 and CDR2 sequences are DFQATT and SNEGSKA (reference sequence). The CDR3 spells CSPMTSVSEIEQFF. The CDR3 DNA reads TGCAGTCCAATGACTAGCGTGAGCGAAATTGAGCAGTTCTTC.

By frequency in the sample, this clonotype is medium-sized. This chain links TRBV11-3 with TRBJ2-7; D ambiguous. CDR1 is SGHNT and CDR2 is YENEEA in the germline V gene. V gave up 5 bases and J gave up 2 bases, with 10 bases separating them. This CDR3 has 13 residues. CDR3 protein: CASSTSLTYEQYF. The CDR3, as DNA: TGTGCCAGCAGCACATCGTTAACCTACGAGCAGTACTTC.

The chain recombines TRBV7-2 with TRBJ1-2; no reliable D call. This CDR3 contains 17 residues. Trimming stripped 5 bases from V and 7 bases from J, with 26 bases between. Per germline, CDR1 SGHTA and CDR2 FQGNSA. The CDR3 nucleotides read TGTGCCAGCAGCCCCGCTTGGGGAGGAGGAGGGTTTTCTGGCTACACCTTC. Its translation is CASSPAWGGGGFSGYTF. Full variable domain (outside the CDR3, taken from reference TRBV7-2 and TRBJ1-2): GAGVSQSPSNKVTEKGKDVELRCDPISGHTALYWYRQSLGQGLEFLIYFQGNSAPDKSGLPSDRFSAERTGGSVSTLTIQRTQQEDSAVYLCASSPAWGGGGFSGYTFGSGTRLTVV.

On this clonotype: Sequence at one end of the junction differs from germline and may be a read error. The rearrangement uses TRBV5-1 and TRBJ1-4; no firm D call. This CDR3 contains 15 residues. CDR1 is SGHRS, CDR2 YFSETQ, per germline. The CDR3 sequence: CTSSLVQTTNEKLFF. The CDR3 bases are TGCACCAGCAGCTTAGTCCAGACAACTAATGAAAAACTGTTTTTT. The variable domain in full, with the rest retrieved from reference TRBV5-1 and TRBJ1-4, is KAGVTQTPRYLIKTRGQQVTLSCSPISGHRSVSWYQQTPGQGLQFLFEYFSETQRNKGNFPGRFSGRQFSNSRSEMNVSTLELGDSALYLCTSSLVQTTNEKLFFGSGTQLSVL.

With respect to this clonotype: An end of the junction does not agree with germline; a read error may underlie this. The rearrangement uses TRBV6-5 and TRBJ2-2; the match to TRBD2 covers 9 bases. CDR3 length equals 18 residues. Germline V gives CDR1 MNHEY, CDR2 SVGAGI. The CDR3 coding sequence is TGTGCCAGCATTTACCGGGGAATAGCGGGAGAGGGGACCTGGGAGCTGTTTTTT. Translation gives CASIYRGIAGEGTWELFF.